The rows below give T cell receptor beta chains drawn from one sample of a study of CD8 T cells in Susac syndrome. TCRdb re-derived calls from the immunoSEQ multiplex PCR reads in MiXCR, one entry per CDR3 protein. The sample has 150,000 or so distinct CDR3 sequences; around 94% are singletons. What was sequenced was CD4+ T cells from PBMCs. These receptors were taken from a human donor in good health. CDR3s include the opening cysteine and the closing phenylalanine or tryptophan. Each record gives: clone size, J gene, CDR3 length, V gene, D gene, CDR3 DNA, CDR3 protein. D genes are given only for firm matches. Only part of the rows carry a size: once, few, many, or a class if the clone is expanded.

.,TRBJ1-1,14,TRBV4-1,.,TGCGCCAGCAGCCATCCAGGGATAGAAACTGAAGCTTTCTTT,CASSHPGIETEAFF
.,TRBJ2-5,13,TRBV6-5,.,TGTGCCAGTCAACGGGCAGGCCAAGAGACCCAGTACTTC,CASQRAGQETQYF
.,TRBJ2-2,15,TRBV11-2,.,TGTGCCAGCAGCTTCCGGGATACATCGGCCGGGGAGCTGTTTTTT,CASSFRDTSAGELFF
.,TRBJ1-1,14,TRBV5-1,.,TGCGCCAGCAGCTTGGGACAGAGCAACACTGAAGCTTTCTTT,CASSLGQSNTEAFF
.,TRBJ1-1,14,TRBV3-1,.,TGTGCCAGCAGCCAAGGGGGGACCAACACTGAAGCTTTCTTT,CASSQGGTNTEAFF
.,TRBJ2-5,12,TRBV5-1,.,TGCGCCAGCAGCTTGGGCTCCGAGACCCAGTACTTC,CASSLGSETQYF
once,TRBJ2-1,15,TRBV20-1,TRBD2,TGCAGTGCTAGACGGACTAGCGGGACCAGCATGCGGCAGTTCTTC,CSARRTSGTSMRQFF
.,TRBJ2-3,14,TRBV29-1,.,TGCAGCGTTGGGGACATTCTCCCCACAGATACGCAGTATTTT,CSVGDILPTDTQYF
.,TRBJ2-1,15,TRBV7-9,.,TGTGCCAGCAGCCCCAGCAGTGGACATTACAATGAGCAGTTCTTC,CASSPSSGHYNEQFF
.,TRBJ2-2,16,TRBV7-2,TRBD2,TGTGCCAGCAGCACCTATAGCGGGGAGAACACCGGGGAGCTGTTTTTT,CASSTYSGENTGELFF
once,TRBJ1-6,16,TRBV3-1,TRBD1,TGTGCCAGCAGCCCTCTGTCCGGGACAGGGGATTCACCCCTCCACTTT,CASSPLSGTGDSPLHF
.,TRBJ2-6,17,TRBV12-3/TRBV12-4,TRBD1,TGTGCCAGCAGTCCCGGACAGGGGGCCTCCGGGGCCAACGTCCTGACTTTC,CASSPGQGASGANVLTF
.,TRBJ1-2,11,TRBV29-1,.,TGCAGCGGCGAGGCAGGGGTGGGCTACACCTTC,CSGEAGVGYTF
.,TRBJ2-1,15,TRBV30,.,TGTGCCTGGAGTGTGAGGGCTAGCGACTACAATGAGCAGTTCTTC,CAWSVRASDYNEQFF
.,TRBJ1-5,14,TRBV30,.,TGTGCCTGGAGTGTAGGGGGGCCAGGTCAGCCCCAGCATTTT,CAWSVGGPGQPQHF
.,TRBJ2-7,16,TRBV6-6,.,TGTGCCAGCAGCCGAACTGGGGGGTTGAGCTCCTACGAGCAGTACTTC,CASSRTGGLSSYEQYF
.,TRBJ2-1,13,TRBV9,.,TGTGCCAGCGGGCGGAACTCCTACAATGAGCAGTTCTTC,CASGRNSYNEQFF
.,TRBJ2-5,16,TRBV4-3,TRBD2,TGCGCCAGCAGCCCGGGCGGGGGGGCCACGGGAGAGACCCAGTACTTC,CASSPGGGATGETQYF
.,TRBJ2-7,16,TRBV4-2,TRBD2,TGTGCCAGCAGCCAAGCCGGGACTACGAGCGCCTACGAGCAGTACTTC,CASSQAGTTSAYEQYF
.,TRBJ2-7,15,TRBV15,TRBD1,TGTGCCACCAGCAGACCGGGACAGGGTTTTGCCGAGCAGTACTTC,CATSRPGQGFAEQYF
.,TRBJ2-7,15,TRBV5-1,TRBD1,TGCGCCAGCCAAATAACTCCCGGGACAGGGGACGAGCAGTACTTC,CASQITPGTGDEQYF
.,TRBJ2-3,13,TRBV12-3/TRBV12-4,.,TGTGCCAGCAGTAAAGGGACCACAGATACGCAGTATTTT,CASSKGTTDTQYF
.,TRBJ2-7,12,TRBV15,.,TGTGCCACCAGCAGAGACGGTTACGAGCAGTACTTC,CATSRDGYEQYF
.,TRBJ2-3,15,TRBV7-2,TRBD1,TGTGCCAGCAGCTTTCGGACAGGGGGAGCGGATACGCAGTATTTT,CASSFRTGGADTQYF
.,TRBJ2-5,15,TRBV9,.,TGTGCCAGCAGCGTAGCTTTGGCAGGGCGGGAGACCCAGTACTTC,CASSVALAGRETQYF
.,TRBJ1-6,13,TRBV5-1,.,TGCGCCAGCAGCTTGACGGCCCATTCACCCCTCCACTTT,CASSLTAHSPLHF
once,TRBJ2-3,10,TRBV9,.,TGTGCCAGCAGTTCGGGTACGCAGTATTTT,CASSSGTQYF
.,TRBJ1-6,14,TRBV25-1,.,TGTGCCAGCAGTGAACCCGGTAATAATTCACCCCTCCACTTT,CASSEPGNNSPLHF
.,TRBJ2-7,11,TRBV14,.,TGTGCCAGCAGCCAGCCTTACGAGCAGTACTTC,CASSQPYEQYF
.,TRBJ1-2,12,TRBV7-2,.,TGTGCCAGCAGCTCCGAGGGCCTGGGCTACACCTTC,CASSSEGLGYTF
.,TRBJ2-7,15,TRBV28,TRBD2,TGTGCCAGCACCGGACTAGCGGGCGGTCGGAACGAGCAGTACTTC,CASTGLAGGRNEQYF
.,TRBJ2-2,14,TRBV29-1,.,TGCAGCGTTGAAGGTGGGGGTCGCACCGGGGAGCTGTTTTTT,CSVEGGGRTGELFF
.,TRBJ2-7,12,TRBV9,.,TGTGCCAGCACCAGAAACTCCTACGAGCAGTACTTC,CASTRNSYEQYF
.,TRBJ1-6,14,TRBV3-1,.,TGTGCCAGCAGCCAAGATGATCGGTCTTCACCCCTCCACTTT,CASSQDDRSSPLHF
.,TRBJ2-3,13,TRBV12-3/TRBV12-4,.,TGTGCCAGCCGTAGGACGGGCACAGATACGCAGTATTTT,CASRRTGTDTQYF
.,TRBJ2-3,15,TRBV2,.,TGTGCCAGCAGCGGACGGGCGGGGAGCACAGATACGCAGTATTTT,CASSGRAGSTDTQYF
.,TRBJ2-1,11,TRBV28,.,TGTGCCAGCAGTTTTCTCGTTGAGCAGTTCTTC,CASSFLVEQFF
.,TRBJ1-2,13,TRBV29-1,.,TGCAGCGTTGAAGATCCCACTAACTATGGCTACACCTTC,CSVEDPTNYGYTF
.,TRBJ2-3,12,TRBV6-5,.,TGTGCCAGCAGTGATCCAAGAGATACGCAGTATTTT,CASSDPRDTQYF
.,TRBJ2-3,14,TRBV5-1,.,TGCGCCAGCAGCCATCGGACTAGCACAGATACGCAGTATTTT,CASSHRTSTDTQYF
once,TRBJ1-2,15,TRBV12-3/TRBV12-4,.,TGTGCCAGCACCCTCCTCGGGGGGGCTAACTATGGCTACACCTTC,CASTLLGGANYGYTF
.,TRBJ2-1,16,TRBV4-3,.,TGCGCCAGCAGCCAACCCATAACAGGCCAGCTCAATGAGCAGTTCTTC,CASSQPITGQLNEQFF
.,TRBJ1-6,15,TRBV12-3/TRBV12-4,.,TGTGCCAGCAGGCTCGGGGGAGCGAATAATTCACCCCTCCACTTT,CASRLGGANNSPLHF
.,TRBJ2-1,13,TRBV19,TRBD1,TGTGCCACCGGGACAGGGTTCTACAATGAGCAGTTCTTC,CATGTGFYNEQFF
.,TRBJ2-3,15,TRBV7-6,.,TGTGCCAGCAGCTTAGGGCAGAACCCCACAGATACGCAGTATTTT,CASSLGQNPTDTQYF
.,TRBJ2-7,14,TRBV7-2,TRBD1,TGTGCCAGCAGCGGGACAGCTCGAGAGTACGAGCAGTACTTC,CASSGTAREYEQYF
.,TRBJ2-5,13,TRBV18,.,TGTGCCAGCTCACCACAAGGGGACGAGACCCAGTACTTC,CASSPQGDETQYF
.,TRBJ2-3,13,TRBV20-1,.,TGCAGTGCTATAGATGAATGGTCGGATACGCAGTATTTT,CSAIDEWSDTQYF
once,TRBJ1-2,13,TRBV29-1,TRBD1,TGCAGCGTGTGGGGACAGGGGGCAGGTGGCTACACCTTC,CSVWGQGAGGYTF
.,TRBJ2-3,16,TRBV30,TRBD2,TGTGCCTGGAGTGTGGGGCTAGCGGGGATCACAGATACGCAGTATTTT,CAWSVGLAGITDTQYF
.,TRBJ2-3,11,TRBV2,.,TGTGCCAGCACCGGCGCGGGTACGCAGTATTTT,CASTGAGTQYF
.,TRBJ2-2,15,TRBV5-1,.,TGCGCCAGCGCGGCAGGTGGAGGGAACACCGGGGAGCTGTTTTTT,CASAAGGGNTGELFF
.,TRBJ2-7,12,TRBV13,.,TGTGCCAGCAGGGAGAGGGGCAGCGAGCAGTACTTC,CASRERGSEQYF
once,TRBJ2-1,12,TRBV20-1,.,TGCAGTGCTGGCCTTCATGGCGCGGAGCAGTTCTTC,CSAGLHGAEQFF
.,TRBJ1-6,15,TRBV5-4,.,TGTGCCAGCAGCACGTCATTGAGCCCTAATTCACCCCTCCACTTT,CASSTSLSPNSPLHF
.,TRBJ2-1,15,TRBV20-1,.,TGCAGTGCTAGAGAGACGACGGACTCCTACAATGAGCAGTTCTTC,CSARETTDSYNEQFF
.,TRBJ2-2,15,TRBV12-3/TRBV12-4,TRBD1,TGTGCCAGCACAAGCCGGGACAGGTACACCGGGGAGCTGTTTTTT,CASTSRDRYTGELFF
.,TRBJ1-4,13,TRBV6-5,.,TGTGCCAGCAGTTACGCAACTAATGAAAAACTGTTTTTT,CASSYATNEKLFF
.,TRBJ2-5,14,TRBV29-1,TRBD1,TGCAGCGTTAAAAGGGGGCCTACAGGAGAGACCCAGTACTTC,CSVKRGPTGETQYF
.,TRBJ1-5,14,TRBV29-1,TRBD1,TGCAGCGTGGGAACAGGGACAGGCAATCAGCCCCAGCATTTT,CSVGTGTGNQPQHF